This TCR beta chain was identified in a study of CD8+ T cells in alopecia areata. A single count supports this clone. Its antigen is not known. Germline V lookup: CDR1 GTSNPN, CDR2 SVGIG (reference sequence). The CDR3 runs to 12 residues. The V gene lost 3 bases and the J gene lost 14 bases, with 14 bases spanning the gap. The authors extracted RNA and reverse transcribed it into cDNA as the sequencing template. Clones were read by immunoSEQ multiplex PCR, and TCRdb kept only the in-frame ones, dropping some. The table lists hundreds of thousands of clones, 60% of them singletons. General study points: On tofacitinib, scalp clonality and expanded CD8+ clones among top 100 fell significantly.

Treatment given: oral pan-JAK inhibitor, 5-10 mg twice daily. The sorting of PBMCs gave CD4+ and CD8+ T cells. This chain connects TRBV30 to TRBJ1-6; D may be TRBD1 (5 bases). The specimen comprised CD4+ T cells sorted from blood, sampled at approximately week 52, from a patient treated with tofacitinib. The source is a human donor with alopecia areata. The CDR3 sequence: CAWRSGGSTLHF. CDR3 bases: TGTGCCTGGAGAAGTGGGGGGAGCACCCTCCACTTT.